Reported below is one T cell receptor (beta chain). Its antigen is as yet unknown. Assay: immunoSEQ multiplex PCR; the TCRdb copy retains only in-frame clones and omits some. Among fewer than 100,000 clones listed, roughly 80% were seen once. Germline V gives CDR1 LGHNA, CDR2 YSLEER. The CDR3 runs to 16 residues. V lost 0 bases, J lost 2 bases, and 3 bases stayed unmatched. The sample comes from a study of OX40 agonist ivuxolimab in advanced cancers. In the study overall: Partial responses occurred in three patients (one hepatocellular carcinoma, two cutaneous melanoma).

Findings and caveats of the study: Normalized T-cell clonal expansion was also low in a subset of nonresponders. Within 6 weeks, CD4+ and CD8+ blood T cells expanded clonally at 0.1 to 3.0 mg/kg.

This chain connects TRBV4-3 to TRBJ2-5, with TRBD2 matching 10 bases. Sequences were derived from CD4+ or CD8+ T cells sorted from blood, sampled in a trial of the OX40 agonist ivuxolimab. This clonotype originated in an adult with an advanced solid tumor such as melanoma, head and neck, liver or kidney cancer. CDR3 region: CASSQDRTSGQETQYF. The CDR3 coding sequence is TGCGCCAGCAGCCAAGATAGGACTAGCGGACAAGAGACCCAGTACTTC.